These 5 T cell receptor beta chains were all obtained from the same sample, sequenced in a study of cytomegalovirus exposure and HLA in healthy donors. With 60 Vbeta and 13 Jbeta primers, the PCR was carried out. The table came from immunoSEQ multiplex PCR; TCRdb's copy has only in-frame clones and leaves some out. The profile covers 75,000 to 100,000 clones, with 60% to 75% appearing a single time and around 3.1% taken by the ten largest. Input material: PBMCs. All receptors derive from a female donor in good health and CMV-seropositive.

The chain is built from TRBV4-3 and TRBJ2-7; 9 nucleotides line up with TRBD1. The germline gives CDR1 LGHNA, CDR2 YSLEER. This CDR3 has 15 amino acids. V lost 0 bases and J lost 2; bases outside the gene matches: 2. CDR3 in DNA: TGCGCCAGCAGCCAAGATGACAGGGGGACCTACGAGCAGTACTTC. Its protein product is CASSQDDRGTYEQYF.

The CDR3 DNA follows: TGTGCCAGCAGCTTAGATCGGACATTGACTGTGGCTTTCTTT. It specifies CASSLDRTLTVAFF. The chain has TRBV7-8 and TRBJ1-1, with D tentatively TRBD1 (5 bases). The CDR3 has 14 residues. The V and J ends lost 1 base and 11 bases respectively, with 17 bases between them. The germline V gene has CDR1 SGHVS and CDR2 FQNEAQ. Combining the CDR3 with reference TRBV7-8 and TRBJ1-1 gives the whole variable domain GAGVSQSPRYKVAKRGQDVALRCDPISGHVSLFWYQQALGQGPEFLTYFQNEAQLDKSGLPSDRFFAERPEGSVSTLKIQRTQQEDSAVYLCASSLDRTLTVAFFGQGTRLTVV.

This clone was seen a few times. The chain uses TRBV29-1 and TRBJ2-7, with a weak D call TRBD1 (6 bases). V was shortened by 5 bases and J by 7 bases, with 18 bases between the two germline ends. The CDR3 sequence is 13 residues long. From germline, CDR1 is SQVTM and CDR2 ANQGSEA. The CDR3 sequence is CSVLGTTKPEQYF. DNA of the CDR3: TGCAGCGTTCTTGGGACAACCAAGCCAGAGCAGTACTTC.

The chain combines TRBV10-2 with TRBJ2-7; 8 bases are a match to TRBD1. CDR1 is WSHSY, CDR2 SAAADI, per germline. The CDR3 totals 14 residues. The V gene end was trimmed by 2 bases and the J gene end by 0 bases; junction bases not matched to a gene: 0. CDR3 sequence reads: CASSEDRGSYEQYF. For the CDR3, the DNA is TGCGCCAGCAGTGAGGACAGGGGCTCCTACGAGCAGTACTTC.

In this sample, this clone turned up a few times. J is TRBJ2-7 and V is TRBV7-3; maybe TRBD2 (6 bases). Trimming removed 5 bases from V and 6 bases from J, with 11 bases in between. This CDR3 contains 12 residues. CDR1 and CDR2 (germline): SGHTA, FQGTGA. The CDR3 here is CASSLGGGEQYF. CDR3 in DNA: TGTGCCAGCAGCCTCGGGGGTGGCGAGCAGTACTTC.